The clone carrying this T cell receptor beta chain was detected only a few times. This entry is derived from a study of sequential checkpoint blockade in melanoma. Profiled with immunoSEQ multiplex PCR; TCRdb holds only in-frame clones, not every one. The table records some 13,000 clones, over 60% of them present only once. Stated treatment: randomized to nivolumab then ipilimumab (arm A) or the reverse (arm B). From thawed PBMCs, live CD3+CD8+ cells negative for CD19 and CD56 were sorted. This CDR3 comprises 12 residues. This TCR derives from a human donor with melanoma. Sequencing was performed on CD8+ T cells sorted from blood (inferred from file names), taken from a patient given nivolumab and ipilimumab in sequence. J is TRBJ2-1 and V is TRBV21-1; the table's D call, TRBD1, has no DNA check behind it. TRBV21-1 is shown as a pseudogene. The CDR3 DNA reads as TGTGCCAGCAGCACCCTAGGGACAAAGCAGTTCTTC. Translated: CASSTLGTKQFF.